This T cell receptor (beta chain) stems from a study of naive and memory T cell subsets. This clonotype has only a few counts. An equimolar mix of two oligonucleotides served as the beta constant-region primer for TRBC1 and TRBC2. TCRdb reprocessed the UMI-ligation and nested PCR reads with MiXCR, giving one entry per CDR3 protein. The data hold some 150,000 distinct CDR3 sequences, with more than 15% observed a single time. This TCR was recovered from a human donor in good health. Sequenced material: naive CD4+ T cells from blood.

CDR3 residues: CASSPGLAGVGDTQYF. CDR3 DNA sequence: TGCGCCAGCAGCCCGGGACTAGCGGGAGTAGGAGATACGCAGTATTTT. The J gene is TRBJ2-3, the V gene TRBV5-1, with TRBD2 identical over 14 bases. The CDR3 runs to 16 residues. Trimming at V came to 4 bases and at J to 5 bases, leaving 6 bases not matched to a gene. Germline CDR1 reads SGHRS; CDR2 reads YFSETQ. The complete variable domain, with remaining parts taken from reference TRBV5-1 and TRBJ2-3, reads KAGVTQTPRYLIKTRGQQVTLSCSPISGHRSVSWYQQTPGQGLQFLFEYFSETQRNKGNFPGRFSGRQFSNSRSEMNVSTLELGDSALYLCASSPGLAGVGDTQYFGPGTRLTVL.